This T cell receptor (beta chain) was identified in a study of shared clonotypes between healthy human individuals (dated by TCRdb to 2020 to 2022). At the level of the whole study: A few men and two women, aged 18 to 49 years, made up the cohort. The study deeply sequenced blood TCR repertoires of several healthy adults to estimate repertoire size and the extent of clonotype sharing between individuals. Libraries were prepared and TCR repertoires were sequenced by different laboratories using diverse techniques, in order to increase sequencing depth and limit assay-specific biases. Each donor's leukapheresis produced roughly between roughly 0.85 and 9.5 billion PBMCs. Per donor, three plates each were used for CD4 naive and CD4 memory, two for CD8 naive, and one for CD8 memory. On the study overall, not on this receptor specifically: Because the study included only a small number of donors, the genetic and exposure-history diversity represented was limited. Sampling was limited to blood, and TCR repertoires in tissue likely differ from TCR repertoires in blood. Clonotypes shared by all four sorted-subset donors showed higher generation probabilities than non-shared clonotypes. Naive subsets generally had larger estimated clonotype richness than memory subsets did. Incomplete sequencing was indicated by rarefaction of sorted-subset datasets, despite the large sequencing depth. Pairwise subsampling led to the expectation that sequencing depth would affect the degree of clonotype sharing among donors. Sharing across four donors was observed for about 5% of naive CD4, 3.5% of naive CD8, 2% to 2.5% of memory CD4, and around 0.44% of memory CD8 clonotypes.

Of note for this clone: Its antigen target is currently unknown. Base qualities are not recorded, but no much larger clone differs from it by a single base.

TCR CDR3 regions were amplified from genomic DNA by multiplex PCR using the deep immunoSEQ assay. Extracted genomic DNA from each cell subset was spread evenly across all wells of several immunoSEQ 96-well plates, with each plate serving as a replicate. For sorted subsets, around 0.2 ug of genomic DNA, equivalent to 25,000 to 35,000 T cell genomes, went into each replicate PCR. Purified libraries were quantified with a Qubit 3.0 fluorometer, sized on a Bioanalyzer 2100, and re-quantified with the KAPA Library Quantification kit. Every immunoSEQ 96-well plate was sequenced on a separate single-read 150-cycle Illumina NextSeq 550 flow cell. Regarding the original processing steps: Because only junctional sequences without quality scores were contained in the immunoSEQ output, filtering matching that applied to full-length reads could not be performed. Sequences were annotated with PyIR, a Python wrapper for IgBLAST v1.9, using IMGT germline references to assign V/J genes and CDR3. Reads with weak V/J assignments (E-value above 1e-6), missing CDR3, stop codons, out-of-frame junctions, or ambiguous translated residues were removed. V3J clonotypes were defined as sequences sharing an identical inferred V gene, J gene, and CDR3 amino acid sequence. To compute the percentage overlap between repertoires, the number of shared unique clonotypes was divided by the size of the smaller repertoire. RTK rarefaction, the Chao1 estimator, and Recon v2.1 estimates of unobserved clonotypes were used to assess repertoire richness. OLGA was used to compute generation probabilities for all TCRbeta clonotypes that the gDNA method yielded from a handful of donors. TCRdb limited this immuneACCESS table to in-frame rearrangements with V and J called. A share of clones is missing; checked studies link under half to unresolved V genes, and the rest is unexplained. V and J calls and clone size follow that table, whereas D and trimming were derived from the DNA. The sample profile shows about 2 million clones; just under 95% of them were found once. The top ten constitute approximately 1.2% of the sample.

Inclusive of the bounding cysteine and phenylalanine, the CDR3 is 16 residues long. The retained sequence is limited to the CDR3, 48 bases, with the frame set at the first base. From the germline V gene (reference sequence), CDR1 is SEHNR and CDR2 is FQNEAQ. V sheds 5 bases and J sheds 0 bases, leaving 14 bases between their ends. For the CD8 naive samples, CD45RO-negative cells were positively selected for CCR7, yielding a CD45RA+CCR7+ population from which TemRA cells were excluded. The donors were healthy, HIV-negative adults with no recently reported acute infections or vaccinations. Every donor was a Caucasian adult residing in Nashville, Tennessee, USA. Blood was obtained by leukapheresis, after which PBMCs were separated by Ficoll-Histopaque density gradient centrifugation and cryopreserved in liquid nitrogen vapor phase. Analytical flow cytometry was used to check the purity and quantity of each magnetically sorted T cell population. Each sorted fraction had its genomic DNA isolated and then quantified by UV absorbance on a Nanodrop 2000c.

Sequenced input: naive CD8+ T cells sorted from blood. The label giving this sample's cell subset or site can be read as: CD45RA+CCR7+. The V and J segments used are TRBV7-9 and TRBJ2-1; the D call could be TRBD1 or TRBD2, with each sharing 5 bases. This sequence was found in a man between 18 and 35 years old in good health. The CDR3 loop reads CASSPRDGSSYNEQFF. The DNA sequence reads TGTGCCAGCAGCCCCAGGGACGGAAGCTCCTACAATGAGCAGTTCTTC.